The 27 T cell receptor beta chains presented below share a single source sample, sequenced in a study of blood T cell repertoires in COVID-19. Some clones are missing from TCRdb's copy, which holds only in-frame ones; the method was immunoSEQ multiplex PCR. Of approximately 490,000 clones in the sample, around 87% were seen once. Source material: PBMCs or T cells enriched from blood (not recorded which). Every receptor here comes from a woman aged 18 to 35 who had recovered from COVID-19.

V and J are TRBV7-3 and TRBJ1-1; a possible D gene is TRBD1 (6 bases). The germline CDR1 and CDR2 sequences are SGHTA and FQGTGA. V dropped 6 bases and J dropped 7 bases, with 18 bases sitting between them. This CDR3 is 14 amino acids long. CDR3 amino acids: CASSRDTGVGEAFF. In DNA form, the CDR3 reads TGTGCCAGCAGTCGGGACACCGGGGTCGGTGAAGCTTTCTTT.

The V and J genes are TRBV6-6 and TRBJ2-1; 8 bases are shared with TRBD1. The J segment lost 3 bases and the V segment lost 8 bases, leaving 6 bases of the junction unmatched. Germline-derived CDR1 and CDR2 are MNHNY and SVGAGI (reference sequence). The CDR3 length is 14 residues. This CDR3 reads CASSTGVVYNEQFF. The CDR3 DNA sequence: TGTGCCAGCTCGACAGGGGTGGTCTACAATGAGCAGTTCTTC.

This sequence joins TRBV27 and TRBJ1-5; D perhaps matches TRBD1 (6 bases). V shed 6 bases and J shed 5 bases, with 11 bases lying between them. The CDR3 is made up of 13 amino acids. From germline, CDR1 is MNHEY and CDR2 SMNVEV (reference sequence). The DNA of the CDR3 is TGTGCCAGCAGCCCGACAGGTGATCAGCCCCAGCATTTT. Its translation: CASSPTGDQPQHF.

The chain carries TRBV13 and TRBJ2-1, with D possibly TRBD2 on 6 matching bases. Germline V gives CDR1 PRHDT, CDR2 FYEKMQ (reference sequence). V gave up 0 bases and J gave up 14 bases, with 20 bases separating them. The CDR3 has 15 residues. The CDR3 spells CASSLGGSGSPREFF. Here the CDR3 DNA reads TGTGCCAGCAGCTTAGGGGGTAGCGGCTCCCCCCGGGAGTTCTTC.

The chain employs TRBV28 and TRBJ2-3; D is perhaps TRBD1 (6 bases). Per the germline V gene, CDR1 is MDHEN and CDR2 is SYDVKM. V lost 4 bases and J 2 bases, leaving 13 bases between the germline ends. This CDR3 contains 15 residues. CDR3: CASSSRGYDTDTQYF. The CDR3, as DNA: TGTGCCAGCAGTTCCAGGGGCTATGACACAGATACGCAGTATTTT.

The V and J genes are TRBV18 and TRBJ1-6, with 7 bases aligning to TRBD1. CDR1 and CDR2 from the germline V gene are KGHSH and LQKENI. This CDR3 contains 15 residues. The ends lost 2 bases at V and 7 bases at J; junction bases unmatched: 5. CDR3 loop: CASSPSGQRNSPLHF. In nucleotides, the CDR3 is TGTGCCAGCTCACCATCGGGACAGAGAAATTCACCCCTCCACTTT.

In this sample, this clone turned up once. The gene calls are TRBV3-1 (or the pseudogene TRBV3-2) and TRBJ1-6, with D maybe TRBD1 (5 bases). The germline V gene has CDR1 LGHDT and CDR2 YNNKEL (reference sequence). The CDR3 runs to 14 residues. The V end was cut by 4 bases, the J end by 9 bases, with 13 bases between. As DNA, the CDR3 is TGTGCCAGCAGCCGGGGGGACCGGGGTTCACCCCTCCACTTT. Translated, it gives CASSRGDRGSPLHF.

The V call is TRBV24-1, the J call TRBJ1-2, with TRBD1 matching over 11 bases. The CDR3 contains 18 residues. Germline trimming cut 5 bases from V and 0 bases from J; bases unmatched to any gene: 10. Germline V gene sequence: CDR1 KGHDR, CDR2 SFDVKD. Written as DNA, the CDR3 is TGTGCCACCAGTGGAACGGACAGGGGGCCATATTCTAACTATGGCTACACCTTC. Protein sequence: CATSGTDRGPYSNYGYTF.

This chain connects TRBV9 to TRBJ2-3; tentatively, D is TRBD1 (6 bases). This CDR3 is 15 amino acids long. Per germline, CDR1 SGDLS and CDR2 YYNGEE. Trimming pared 0 bases from V and 6 bases from J, leaving 14 bases between. The CDR3 region has the DNA TGTGCCAGCAGCGTAGCGGCAGGGGCCGCGGATACGCAGTATTTT. Translated: CASSVAAGAADTQYF. The full variable domain, its missing parts supplied by reference TRBV9 and TRBJ2-3, is DSGVTQTPKHLITATGQRVTLRCSPRSGDLSVYWYQQSLDQGLQFLIQYYNGEERAKGNILERFSAQQFPDLHSELNLSSLELGDSALYFCASSVAAGAADTQYFGPGTRLTVL.

The V gene is TRBV6-5, the J gene TRBJ1-5; TRBD1 matches 9 bases. With V trimmed by 8 bases and J by 4 bases, 3 bases remained unmatched. Per the germline V gene, CDR1 is MNHEY and CDR2 is SVGAGI. The CDR3 has 13 residues. The CDR3 coding sequence is TGTGCCAGCGGACAGGGGATAAATCAGCCCCAGCATTTT. Translating it yields CASGQGINQPQHF.

The chain has TRBV5-6 and TRBJ1-6; no definite D call. The CDR3 is 14 amino acids. V shed 2 bases and J shed 6 bases, with 9 bases lying between them. CDR1 and CDR2 (germline): SGHDT, YYEEEE. CDR3: CASSFRGANSPLHF. The CDR3 nucleotides are TGTGCCAGCAGCTTCCGGGGTGCTAATTCACCCCTCCACTTT.

A note on this clone: The same CDR3 is also encoded by other DNA sequences in this sample. The chain is built from TRBV29-1 and TRBJ1-1; the D gene is possibly TRBD1 (5 bases). Germline V lookup: CDR1 SQVTM, CDR2 ANQGSEA. Trimming took 3 bases from V and 0 from J, leaving 8 bases between them. The CDR3 length is 13 residues. This chain's CDR3 is CSVDRVLNTEAFF. In DNA form, the CDR3 reads TGCAGCGTTGACAGGGTATTGAACACTGAAGCTTTCTTT.

The rearrangement uses TRBV5-1 and TRBJ2-1; maybe TRBD2 (5 bases). The V end lost 0 bases, the J end lost 4 bases, and 17 bases lay between the germline ends. In germline, CDR1 is SGHRS, CDR2 YFSETQ. This CDR3 contains 17 residues. In nucleotides, the CDR3 is TGCGCCAGCAGCTTGGCCATAGTCCGCGGGCCATACAATGAGCAGTTCTTC. Translation gives CASSLAIVRGPYNEQFF.

The V and J genes are TRBV5-1 and TRBJ2-3, with D unclear. From germline, CDR1 is SGHRS and CDR2 YFSETQ. Trimming pared 0 bases from V and 6 bases from J, leaving 20 bases between. CDR3 size: 17 residues. The CDR3 here is CASSLDAFGSDSDTQYF. The CDR3 DNA sequence: TGCGCCAGCAGCTTGGACGCGTTTGGCAGCGACTCTGATACGCAGTATTTT.

The chain employs TRBV12-5 and TRBJ2-1; D gene uncertain. CDR3 size: 15 residues. V lost 0 bases, J lost 3 bases, and 9 bases lay in between. CDR1 LGHNT and CDR2 FRNRAP come from the germline V gene. This CDR3 reads CASGLVARLYNEQFF. CDR3 nucleotide sequence: TGTGCTAGTGGTTTGGTGGCCAGACTCTACAATGAGCAGTTCTTC. The entire variable domain, with the rest obtained from reference TRBV12-5 and TRBJ2-1, is as follows: DARVTQTPRHKVTEMGQEVTMRCQPILGHNTVFWYRQTMMQGLELLAYFRNRAPLDDSGMPKDRFSAEMPDATLATLKIQPSEPRDSAVYFCASGLVARLYNEQFFGPGTRLTVL.

In regard to this clone: This likely comes from a read error, as the CDR3 has no conserved phenylalanine or tryptophan at its end. The DNA is left out, because the CDR3 cannot be placed on it with certainty; the CDR3 is given as TCRdb lists it. The chain recombines TRBV2 with TRBJ1-1; TRBD1, the table's D call, was not compared with the DNA. The length of the CDR3 is 9 amino acids, counting both ends. From germline, CDR1 is SNHLY and CDR2 FYNNEI. The CDR3 sequence: CASKPTDNS.

Many counts were recorded for this clone. V is TRBV5-4 and J is TRBJ2-7; TRBD1 is a possible D gene (5 bases). This CDR3 contains 16 residues. V shed 4 bases and J shed 5 bases, with 22 bases lying between them. The germline gives CDR1 SGHNT, CDR2 YYREEE (reference sequence). CDR3 amino acids: CASSIIPGPAGNEQYF. For the CDR3, the DNA is TGTGCCAGCAGCATAATTCCGGGTCCGGCAGGGAACGAGCAGTACTTC. The full variable domain, rest sourced from reference TRBV5-4 and TRBJ2-7, is ETGVTQSPTHLIKTRGQQVTLRCSSQSGHNTVSWYQQALGQGPQFIFQYYREEENGRGNFPPRFSGLQFPNYSSELNVNALELDDSALYLCASSIIPGPAGNEQYFGPGTRLTVT.

The V gene is TRBV10-3, the J gene TRBJ2-1; 7 nucleotides agree with TRBD1. Germline lookup yields CDR1 ENHRY and CDR2 SYGVKD. After removal of 0 bases from V and 10 bases from J, the junction contained 9 bases not matched to a gene. This CDR3 comprises 15 residues. The CDR3 region is CAISESGDSAREQFF. The DNA of the CDR3 is TGTGCCATCAGTGAGTCAGGGGACAGCGCCCGGGAGCAGTTCTTC.

On this clone: Relative to the germline gene, one junction end is altered; a read error may explain this. The CDR3 is CTSSLEGIQGYQPQHF. The CDR3 nucleotides read TGTACCAGCAGCTTGGAAGGGATCCAGGGTTATCAGCCCCAGCATTTT. The chain uses TRBV5-8 and TRBJ1-5; D is possibly TRBD1 (5 bases). The CDR3 runs 16 residues. Germline loops: CDR1 SGHTS, CDR2 YDEGEE.

The V and J genes are TRBV7-2 and TRBJ2-1, with D tentatively TRBD2 (7 bases). Germline CDR1 and CDR2: SGHTA and FQGNSA. Trimming shortened V by 1 base and J by 10 bases, and 20 bases separated the two germline ends. CDR3 size: 16 residues. CDR3 amino acids: CASSLEQGGAVREQFF. DNA for the CDR3: TGTGCCAGCAGCTTAGAGCAAGGGGGGGCAGTGCGCGAGCAGTTCTTC.

The chain links TRBV2 to TRBJ2-2, with TRBD2 matching over 9 bases. Germline V CDR1 and CDR2: SNHLY, FYNNEI. This CDR3 has 15 amino acids. J lost 8 bases, V lost 6 bases, and 10 bases had no gene match. The CDR3 protein is CASRERGALQGELFF. As DNA, the CDR3 is TGTGCCAGCAGGGAGCGGGGGGCCCTTCAAGGGGAGCTGTTTTTT.

The chain uses TRBV13 and TRBJ2-1, with 12 nucleotides matching TRBD2. Germline CDR1 reads PRHDT; CDR2 reads FYEKMQ (reference sequence). V dropped 5 bases and J dropped 9; count of bases not matched to a gene: 14. This CDR3 has 17 amino acids. Written as DNA, the CDR3 is TGTGCCAGCAGCCGATCCCGCCTAGCGGGGGGGCGGGGTGAGCAGTTCTTC. Its protein is CASSRSRLAGGRGEQFF.

This chain joins TRBV24-1 and TRBJ2-2; D is possibly TRBD1 (5 bases). Looked up from germline, CDR1 is KGHDR and CDR2 is SFDVKD. Trimming stripped 2 bases from V and 4 bases from J, with 10 bases between. The CDR3 consists of 15 residues. Here the CDR3 DNA reads TGTGCCACCAGTGATTCAGGGCGCGGCACCGGGGAGCTGTTTTTT. This translates into CATSDSGRGTGELFF.

The V and J genes are TRBV4-1 and TRBJ2-2; tentatively, D is TRBD2 (5 bases). V lost 6 bases and J 5 bases, leaving 16 bases between the germline ends. From germline, CDR1 is MGHRA and CDR2 YSYEKL. The CDR3 is made up of 15 amino acids. The CDR3 spells CASRGRTRGTGELFF. As DNA, the CDR3 is TGCGCCAGCAGAGGACGAACCCGAGGGACCGGGGAGCTGTTTTTT.

The CDR3 loop reads CASSFGTASNSPLHF. The CDR3 nucleotides read TGCGCCAGCAGCTTCGGGACAGCCTCTAATTCACCCCTCCACTTT. The chain employs TRBV5-1 and TRBJ1-6; 7 nucleotides line up with TRBD1. Germline loops: CDR1 SGHRS, CDR2 YFSETQ. The ends lost 2 bases at V and 6 bases at J; junction bases unmatched: 5. The CDR3 is 15 amino acids.

This chain uses TRBV7-9 with TRBJ2-7, with 7 nucleotides matching TRBD1. Germline-derived CDR1 and CDR2 are SEHNR and FQNEAQ (reference sequence). The CDR3 is 15 residues long. The V segment lost 6 bases and the J segment 2 bases; nucleotides outside the gene matches: 10. CDR3 sequence: CASSQTGISPYEQYF. In DNA form, the CDR3 reads TGTGCCAGCAGTCAGACAGGGATCAGCCCCTACGAGCAGTACTTC.

This clone has a handful of counts. This chain uses TRBV25-1 with TRBJ1-2; TRBD1 matches 7 bases. Germline CDR1 and CDR2: MGHDK and SYGVNS. After removal of 7 bases from V and 3 bases from J, the junction contained 8 bases not matched to a gene. This CDR3 spans 14 amino acids. In nucleotides, the CDR3 is TGTGCCAGCAAAGATGACAGGGTCGACTATGGCTACACCTTC. It translates to CASKDDRVDYGYTF.